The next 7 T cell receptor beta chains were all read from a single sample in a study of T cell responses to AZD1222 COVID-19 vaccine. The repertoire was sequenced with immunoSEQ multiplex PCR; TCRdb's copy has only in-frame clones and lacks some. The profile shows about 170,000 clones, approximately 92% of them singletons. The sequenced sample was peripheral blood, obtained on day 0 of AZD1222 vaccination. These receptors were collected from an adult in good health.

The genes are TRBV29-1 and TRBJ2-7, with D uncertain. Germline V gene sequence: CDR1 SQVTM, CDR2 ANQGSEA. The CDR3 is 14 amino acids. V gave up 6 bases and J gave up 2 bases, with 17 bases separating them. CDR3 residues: CSVAFEVPAYEQYF. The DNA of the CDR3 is TGCAGCGTCGCCTTTGAAGTGCCAGCCTACGAGCAGTACTTC.

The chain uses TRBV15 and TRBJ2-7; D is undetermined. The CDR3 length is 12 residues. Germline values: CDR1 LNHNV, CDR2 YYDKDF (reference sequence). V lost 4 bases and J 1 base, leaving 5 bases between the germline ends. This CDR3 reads CATSTSSYEQYF. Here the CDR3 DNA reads TGTGCCACCAGCACCAGTTCCTACGAGCAGTACTTC.

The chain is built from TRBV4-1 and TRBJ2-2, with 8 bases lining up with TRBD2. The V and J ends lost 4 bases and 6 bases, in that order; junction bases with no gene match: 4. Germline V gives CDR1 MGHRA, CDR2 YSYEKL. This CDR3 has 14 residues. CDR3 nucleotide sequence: TGCGCCAGCAGCCCGCGGGGGGAACCCGGGGAGCTGTTTTTT. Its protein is CASSPRGEPGELFF.

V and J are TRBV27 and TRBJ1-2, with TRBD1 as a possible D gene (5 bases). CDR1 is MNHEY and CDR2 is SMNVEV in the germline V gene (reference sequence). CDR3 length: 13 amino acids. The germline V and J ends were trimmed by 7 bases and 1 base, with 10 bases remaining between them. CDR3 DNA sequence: TGTGCCAGCACCGGGGGGAATAACTATGGCTACACCTTC. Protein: CASTGGNNYGYTF.

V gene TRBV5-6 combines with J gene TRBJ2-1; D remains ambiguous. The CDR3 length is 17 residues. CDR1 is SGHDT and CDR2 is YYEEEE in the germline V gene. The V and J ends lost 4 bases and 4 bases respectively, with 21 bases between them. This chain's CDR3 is CASSRLGPYSSYNEQFF. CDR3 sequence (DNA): TGTGCCAGCAGCCGGTTGGGTCCGTACAGTTCGTACAATGAGCAGTTCTTC.

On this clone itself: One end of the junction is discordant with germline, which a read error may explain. This CDR3 is CASSLGGGTGELFF. CDR3 bases: TGTGCCAGCAGTTTAGGGGGAGGGACCGGGGAGCTGTTTTTT. The J gene is TRBJ2-2, the V gene TRBV11-1; weak D call: TRBD2 (7 bases). CDR1 is SGHAT, CDR2 FQDESV, per germline (reference sequence). There are 14 residues in the CDR3.

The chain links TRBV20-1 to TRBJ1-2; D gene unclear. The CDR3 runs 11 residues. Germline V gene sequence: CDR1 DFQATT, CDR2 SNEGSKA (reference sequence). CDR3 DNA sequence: TGCAGCTGGGGAGGAAACTATGGCTACACCTTC. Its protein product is CSWGGNYGYTF.